Included here is one T cell receptor (beta chain) sequence, with context. This entry belongs to a study of blood T cell repertoires in COVID-19. Looking at the study overall: Both acute and convalescent COVID-19 samples were obtained from the United States, Italy and Spain. From T cells, B-cell-depleted T cells, or PBMCs came the material, which was cDNA or gDNA.

Authors' analysis steps: Amplified reference gene primers provided the basis for estimating nucleated cell counts. Libraries were prepared by immunoSEQ multiplex PCR; TCRdb keeps only in-frame clonotypes and omits some of them. The V and J calls and clone size come from that table; D and trimming were worked out from the DNA. This sample has about 130,000 clones; around nine tenths occur once, and the top ten carry roughly 4.5%. Enrollment of patients from Seattle took place during active infection, with longitudinal follow-up. The germline V gene has CDR1 MNHEY and CDR2 SMNVEV (reference sequence). V dropped 3 bases and J dropped 2 bases, with 11 bases sitting between them. There are 15 residues in the CDR3.

The V gene is TRBV27, the J gene TRBJ1-5; weak D call: TRBD1 (5 bases). Sequenced input: peripheral blood. This clonotype was sampled from a man aged 60 to 75 with COVID-19, enrolled during active disease. CDR3 residues: CASSFAGYGNQPQHF. The CDR3 coding sequence is TGTGCCAGCAGTTTCGCAGGGTACGGCAATCAGCCCCAGCATTTT.